The 28 T cell receptor beta chains below were found in one sample sequenced in a study of CD8 T cells in Susac syndrome. With random hexamers, about 0.45 to 1 ug RNA was reverse transcribed. Each CDR3 protein is one row after TCRdb ran MiXCR on the immunoSEQ multiplex PCR reads. The sample yields about 210,000 distinct CDR3 sequences, nearly 97% seen once. The sequencing sample was made of CD4+ T cells from PBMCs. These receptors all come from a human donor with multiple sclerosis.

The chain uses TRBV28 and TRBJ2-7; perhaps TRBD2 as D (5 bases). The germline V gene has CDR1 MDHEN and CDR2 SYDVKM. CDR3 length equals 15 residues. V was cut by 7 bases and J by 0 bases, with 16 bases left in between. CDR3 region: CASTLGPGSSYEQYF. CDR3 in DNA: TGTGCCAGCACCCTGGGTCCGGGGTCCTCCTACGAGCAGTACTTC.

The chain links TRBV3-1 to TRBJ1-6; D remains ambiguous. Germline assignment: CDR1 LGHDT and CDR2 YNNKEL (reference sequence). The CDR3 has 19 residues. The ends were cut back, 4 bases at V and 3 bases at J, with 22 bases in the middle. CDR3 residues: CASSPSREWPLDYNSPLHF. Here the CDR3 DNA reads TGTGCCAGCAGCCCCTCCCGAGAGTGGCCTCTGGACTATAATTCACCCCTCCACTTT.

This sequence joins TRBV9 and TRBJ2-1; the match to TRBD2 covers 11 bases. J was trimmed by 7 bases and V by 3 bases; bases with no gene match: 6. Germline V gene lookup returns CDR1 SGDLS and CDR2 YYNGEE. CDR3 length: 15 amino acids. CDR3 region: CASSGLAGGRNEQFF. In DNA form, the CDR3 reads TGTGCCAGCAGCGGGCTAGCGGGGGGCAGGAATGAGCAGTTCTTC.

This rearrangement joins TRBV6-1 to TRBJ2-5, with a weak D call TRBD1 (6 bases). The CDR3 has 16 residues. The germline gives CDR1 MNHNS, CDR2 SASEGT. The germline V and J ends were trimmed by 5 bases and 2 bases, with 18 bases remaining between them. CDR3 in DNA: TGTGCCAGCAGTCCCCTGACCGGACAGCTGCAAGAGACCCAGTACTTC. Amino acids: CASSPLTGQLQETQYF.

The gene calls are TRBV30 and TRBJ2-1, with 9 bases identical to TRBD2. Unmatched junction bases numbered 4, after V lost 0 bases and J lost 13 bases. In germline, CDR1 is GTSNPN, CDR2 SVGIG (reference sequence). The CDR3 has 12 residues. The CDR3 DNA is TGTGCCTGGAGTGTCCTAGCGGGATCTCAGTTCTTC. Translation: CAWSVLAGSQFF.

The chain carries TRBV9 and TRBJ2-5; 12 bases fit TRBD2. This CDR3 is 17 amino acids long. The V gene end was trimmed by 3 bases and the J gene end by 4 bases; junction bases not matched to a gene: 10. Germline V gives CDR1 SGDLS, CDR2 YYNGEE. The CDR3 here is CASSALPSGGAGETQYF. The DNA for the CDR3 is TGTGCCAGCAGCGCCCTCCCTAGCGGGGGGGCGGGAGAGACCCAGTACTTC.

The J gene is TRBJ2-3, the V gene TRBV29-1; 11 nucleotides match TRBD2. The CDR3 is made up of 14 amino acids. J lost 2 bases, V lost 8 bases, and 6 bases had no gene match. The germline CDR1 and CDR2 sequences are SQVTM and ANQGSEA. The CDR3 sequence: CSSTSGGPTDTQYF. CDR3 in DNA: TGCAGCTCAACTAGCGGGGGCCCCACAGATACGCAGTATTTT.

In DNA form, the CDR3 reads TGCAGCGGACGACCAGGGGGCTCTAAGCAGTTCTTC. This codes for CSGRPGGSKQFF. The chain employs TRBV29-1 and TRBJ2-1; 8 bases line up with TRBD1. This CDR3 has 12 residues. The trim removed 7 bases at V and 11 bases at J, leaving 10 bases unmatched. In germline, CDR1 is SQVTM, CDR2 ANQGSEA.

The chain is built from TRBV12-3 or TRBV12-4 and TRBJ2-7; no clear D gene. The CDR3 loop spans 12 amino acids. V lost 3 bases and J lost 2, with 5 bases in between. Written as DNA, the CDR3 is TGTGCCAGCAGTTTGGGCACCTACGAGCAGTACTTC. This translates into CASSLGTYEQYF.

The rearrangement joins TRBV6-1 to TRBJ1-1; no clear D gene. The V end was cut by 5 bases, the J end by 0 bases, with 10 bases between. The germline V gene encodes CDR1 MNHNS and CDR2 SASEGT. CDR3 length: 14 residues. In DNA form, the CDR3 reads TGTGCCAGCAGTACGACATTTATGAACACTGAAGCTTTCTTT. Amino acid sequence: CASSTTFMNTEAFF.

The V gene is TRBV9, the J gene TRBJ2-3, with TRBD2 matching 9 bases. Germline-derived CDR1 and CDR2 are SGDLS and YYNGEE. The CDR3 loop spans 17 amino acids. Trimming at V came to 0 bases and at J to 6 bases, leaving 11 bases not matched to a gene. The DNA for the CDR3 is TGTGCCAGCAGCGTAGCTCTCCTAGCGGGGCAACAGGATACGCAGTATTTT. This encodes CASSVALLAGQQDTQYF.

The chain uses TRBV5-6 and TRBJ2-5; D is ambiguous. Trimming took off 1 base at V and 5 bases at J, with 18 bases between the two ends. CDR3 size: 16 residues. Germline V gene data show CDR1 as SGHDT and CDR2 as YYEEEE. The CDR3 loop is CASSLNLGSIRETQYF. The CDR3 bases are TGTGCCAGCAGCTTGAATCTAGGGTCCATTCGGGAGACCCAGTACTTC.

V is TRBV29-1 and J is TRBJ2-5; 7 positions match TRBD2. The CDR3 spans 17 residues. Germline CDR1 is SQVTM and CDR2 is ANQGSEA. Trimming cost V 3 bases and J 5 bases; bases outside gene matches: 18. CDR3 sequence (DNA): TGCAGCGTTGAGCAAAGGGATAGGACTAGAGTATCCGAGACCCAGTACTTC. Its translation: CSVEQRDRTRVSETQYF.

The chain links TRBV19 to TRBJ1-2; D might be TRBD1 (5 bases). V was trimmed by 7 bases and J by 6 bases, leaving 15 bases between them. The CDR3 runs to 13 residues. CDR1 is LNHDA and CDR2 is SQIVND in the germline V gene (reference sequence). As DNA, the CDR3 is TGTGCCAGTATGGAGAGGAGGGGTGATGGCTACACCTTC. Translating gives CASMERRGDGYTF. The whole variable domain, filled in from reference TRBV19 and TRBJ1-2, reads DGGITQSPKYLFRKEGQNVTLSCEQNLNHDAMYWYRQDPGQGLRLIYYSQIVNDFQKGDIAEGYSVSREKKESFPLTVTSAQKNPTAFYLCASMERRGDGYTFGSGTRLTVV.

The chain is built from TRBV18 and TRBJ2-1, with D unresolved. Trimming pared 3 bases from V and 13 bases from J, leaving 10 bases between. The germline gives CDR1 KGHSH, CDR2 LQKENI. The CDR3 consists of 11 residues. DNA for the CDR3: TGTGCCAGCTCACCGACCGGGCAACAGTTCTTC. It encodes CASSPTGQQFF.

This chain joins TRBV9 and TRBJ2-2; D possibly corresponds to TRBD1 (6 bases). The CDR3 consists of 14 residues. From germline, CDR1 is SGDLS and CDR2 YYNGEE. V shed 6 bases and J shed 0 bases, with 9 bases lying between them. The CDR3 DNA follows: TGTGCCAGCACCGACAGGCCGAACACCGGGGAGCTGTTTTTT. Its translation is CASTDRPNTGELFF.

The gene calls are TRBV3-1 and TRBJ1-1; D might be TRBD1 (6 bases). CDR1 is LGHDT, CDR2 YNNKEL, per germline (reference sequence). Trimming stripped 1 base from V and 4 bases from J, with 13 bases between. There are 15 residues in the CDR3. CDR3 protein: CASSQAQGLSTEAFF. Here the CDR3 DNA reads TGTGCCAGCAGCCAAGCACAGGGCCTGAGCACTGAAGCTTTCTTT.

The J gene is TRBJ2-3, the V gene TRBV5-1; 11 bases fit TRBD2. The CDR3 covers 15 residues. In germline, CDR1 is SGHRS, CDR2 YFSETQ. Germline trimming cut 5 bases from V and 3 bases from J; bases unmatched to any gene: 5. Written as DNA, the CDR3 is TGCGCCAGCAGGCAACTAGCGGGAGCGACAGATACGCAGTATTTT. This gives the protein CASRQLAGATDTQYF.

The V gene is TRBV25-1, the J gene TRBJ1-2; no reliable D call. Germline-derived CDR1 and CDR2 are MGHDK and SYGVNS. The CDR3 is 15 amino acids. The ends were cut back, 1 base at V and 3 bases at J, with 12 bases in the middle. CDR3 DNA: TGTGCCAGCAGTGAATTAAGTGTTGGGTACTATGGCTACACCTTC. This translates into CASSELSVGYYGYTF.

The rearrangement links TRBV20-1 to TRBJ1-2; the D is unclear. The germline V gene encodes CDR1 DFQATT and CDR2 SNEGSKA (reference sequence). This CDR3 is 12 amino acids long. V lost 3 bases, J lost 2 bases, and 7 bases lay in between. This CDR3 reads CSASAVNYGYTF. In DNA, the CDR3 is TGCAGTGCTAGCGCAGTCAACTATGGCTACACCTTC.

This chain uses TRBV29-1 with TRBJ2-3; tentatively, D is TRBD2 (5 bases). CDR1 and CDR2 from the germline V gene are SQVTM and ANQGSEA. The CDR3 sequence is 13 residues long. V lost 7 bases, J lost 1 base, and 12 bases lay in between. CDR3 loop: CSARRSGTDTQYF. For the CDR3, the DNA is TGCAGCGCACGGAGGTCTGGCACAGATACGCAGTATTTT.

V gene TRBV20-1 combines with J gene TRBJ2-3, with D perhaps given as TRBD1 or TRBD2 (6 bases each). Trimming cost V 3 bases and J 7 bases, with 14 bases left between them. The CDR3 consists of 13 residues. CDR1 DFQATT and CDR2 SNEGSKA come from the germline V gene (reference sequence). CDR3: CSASLGGANTQYF. For the CDR3, the DNA is TGCAGTGCTAGTTTGGGGGGCGCGAATACGCAGTATTTT.

The CDR3 loop is CASRKGTSGQETQYF. The CDR3 coding sequence is TGTGCCAGCAGGAAGGGGACTAGCGGCCAAGAGACCCAGTACTTC. The chain joins TRBV2 to TRBJ2-5; TRBD2 matches at 11 bases. With 6 bases clipped from V and 1 base from J, the junction kept 4 bases outside the gene matches. This CDR3 is built from 15 residues. Germline V lookup: CDR1 SNHLY, CDR2 FYNNEI.

This chain uses TRBV3-1 with TRBJ2-3, with unresolved D. The CDR3 has 13 amino acids. V lost 2 bases and J 10 bases, leaving 13 bases between the germline ends. CDR1 and CDR2 from the germline V gene are LGHDT and YNNKEL (reference sequence). The CDR3 nucleotides read TGTGCCAGCAGCCAACGTTCTGAGCTTGCGCAGTATTTT. Protein sequence: CASSQRSELAQYF.

This rearrangement joins TRBV12-5 to TRBJ2-7; D call uncertain. V was trimmed by 4 bases and J by 4 bases, leaving 8 bases between them. Germline CDR1 reads LGHNT; CDR2 reads FRNRAP. The CDR3 is made up of 12 amino acids. Here the CDR3 reads CASGSWLYEQYF. CDR3 bases: TGTGCTAGTGGTTCTTGGTTGTACGAGCAGTACTTC.

The chain recombines TRBV5-1 with TRBJ2-3; D is unresolved. V dropped 9 bases and J dropped 1 base, with 12 bases sitting between them. The germline gives CDR1 SGHRS, CDR2 YFSETQ. The CDR3 loop spans 13 amino acids. CDR3 sequence reads: CATSEAGTDTQYF. CDR3 in DNA: TGCGCCACCTCCGAGGCGGGCACAGATACGCAGTATTTT. Drawing the rest from reference TRBV5-1 and TRBJ2-3, the complete variable domain is KAGVTQTPRYLIKTRGQQVTLSCSPISGHRSVSWYQQTPGQGLQFLFEYFSETQRNKGNFPGRFSGRQFSNSRSEMNVSTLELGDSALYLCATSEAGTDTQYFGPGTRLTVL.

J is TRBJ2-1 and V is TRBV20-1; maybe TRBD1 (6 bases). With 3 bases removed from V and 6 bases from J, the gap between germline ends came to 15 bases. CDR1 DFQATT and CDR2 SNEGSKA come from the germline V gene (reference sequence). This CDR3 is built from 14 residues. Here the CDR3 reads CSASPGWGLNEQFF. The CDR3 bases are TGCAGTGCTAGCCCGGGTTGGGGGCTCAATGAGCAGTTCTTC.

This chain uses TRBV18 with TRBJ2-7; TRBD1 matches at 10 bases. The V and J ends lost 8 bases and 1 base, in that order; junction bases with no gene match: 8. The germline gives CDR1 KGHSH, CDR2 LQKENI. The CDR3 is made up of 15 amino acids. The CDR3 region has the DNA TGTGCCAGCCACCCTGGGGACAGGGGATCCTACGAGCAGTACTTC. It yields the protein CASHPGDRGSYEQYF.